Below, 29 T cell receptor beta chains from the same sample are listed, as sequenced in a study of cytomegalovirus exposure and HLA in healthy donors (dated by TCRdb to the late 2010s). Library prep was done by the immunoSEQ multiplex PCR assay. The multiplex PCR relied on a mix of 60 forward primers for TCR Vbeta segments and 13 reverse primers for TCR Jbeta segments. Not all clones reach the TCRdb copy of this immuneACCESS table, which keeps in-frame sequences only. Checked studies attribute under half of the gap to unresolved V genes and leave the rest unexplained. The sample table shows approximately 100,000 clones, and 80% to 85% are seen once. The ten largest clones capture 2.2% of the sample. Sequencing input: PBMCs. The receptor set was obtained from a woman in her 30s in good health and CMV-seronegative.

This chain links TRBV19 with TRBJ1-5; D remains unclear. The germline gives CDR1 LNHDA, CDR2 SQIVND (reference sequence). The CDR3 covers 15 residues. Trimming stripped 0 bases from V and 7 bases from J, with 13 bases between. The CDR3 reads CASSIEDGSGQPQHF. In nucleotides, the CDR3 is TGTGCCAGTAGTATAGAAGACGGGAGCGGCCAGCCCCAGCATTTT.

V usage is TRBV7-8 and J usage is TRBJ2-3, with 11 bases aligning to TRBD2. The J segment lost 0 bases and the V segment lost 7 bases, leaving 15 bases of the junction unmatched. This CDR3 contains 19 residues. The germline V gene encodes CDR1 SGHVS and CDR2 FQNEAQ. CDR3 region: CASTKWGTSGTTSTDTQYF. For the CDR3, the DNA is TGTGCCAGCACAAAATGGGGGACTAGCGGTACGACTAGCACAGATACGCAGTATTTT.

The rearrangement uses TRBV18 and TRBJ1-3; D gene uncertain. Germline CDR1 reads KGHSH; CDR2 reads LQKENI. The CDR3 loop spans 13 amino acids. Trimming left V 6 bases short and J 0 bases short, with 6 bases between. The CDR3 DNA reads as TGTGCCAGCTCTGGGAGCTCTGGAAACACCATATATTTT. Translating gives CASSGSSGNTIYF.

J is TRBJ1-6 and V is TRBV30, with 10 bases aligning to TRBD1. The CDR3 loop spans 15 amino acids. With 5 bases clipped from V and 7 bases from J, the junction kept 8 bases outside the gene matches. Germline CDR1 and CDR2: GTSNPN and SVGIG (reference sequence). The chain's CDR3 is CAWGRQGAANSPLHF. In DNA form, the CDR3 reads TGTGCCTGGGGACGACAGGGGGCCGCCAATTCACCCCTCCACTTT.

This sequence joins TRBV27 and TRBJ2-7, with 12 bases aligning to TRBD2. Germline trimming cut 6 bases from V and 2 bases from J; bases unmatched to any gene: 5. CDR3 length: 15 amino acids. Germline loops: CDR1 MNHEY, CDR2 SMNVEV (reference sequence). The CDR3 coding sequence is TGTGCCAGCAGGCGGCTAGCGGGAGGGACCTACGAGCAGTACTTC. Amino acids: CASRRLAGGTYEQYF.

In its sample, this clone was seen a few times. The chain links TRBV2 to TRBJ2-1; 9 nucleotides align to TRBD2. Trimming at V came to 8 bases and at J to 2 bases, leaving 7 bases not matched to a gene. Germline V gene lookup returns CDR1 SNHLY and CDR2 FYNNEI. The CDR3 runs 15 residues. This CDR3 is CASAKGGRAYNEQFF. CDR3 sequence (DNA): TGTGCCAGCGCAAAGGGCGGGAGGGCCTACAATGAGCAGTTCTTC.

This clone has a handful of counts. This chain links TRBV5-1 with TRBJ2-7; D is unresolved. This CDR3 comprises 13 residues. Per germline, CDR1 SGHRS and CDR2 YFSETQ. V was trimmed by 0 bases and J by 4 bases, leaving 8 bases between them. The CDR3 DNA sequence: TGCGCCAGCAGCTTGGACAGTGTGTACGAGCAGTACTTC. This sequence encodes CASSLDSVYEQYF. Drawing the rest from reference TRBV5-1 and TRBJ2-7, the complete variable domain is KAGVTQTPRYLIKTRGQQVTLSCSPISGHRSVSWYQQTPGQGLQFLFEYFSETQRNKGNFPGRFSGRQFSNSRSEMNVSTLELGDSALYLCASSLDSVYEQYFGPGTRLTVT.

The chain is built from TRBV11-2 and TRBJ2-3, with 8 nucleotides matching TRBD2. The CDR3 has 16 residues. V trimming: 1 base; J trimming: 6 bases; junction bases outside the gene matches: 9. Germline loops: CDR1 SGHAT, CDR2 FQNNGV. CDR3 coding DNA: TGTGCCAGCAGCTTAGGGGCCCCGACTAGCGCCGATACGCAGTATTTT. Translating gives CASSLGAPTSADTQYF.

This clone has a single count. The chain carries TRBV30 and TRBJ1-1; perhaps TRBD1 as D (6 bases). Looked up from germline, CDR1 is GTSNPN and CDR2 is SVGIG (reference sequence). The CDR3 runs 12 residues. Here the CDR3 reads CVTRGGYTEAFF. The CDR3 bases are TGTGTCACCAGGGGCGGGTACACTGAAGCTTTCTTT.

The rearrangement links TRBV4-1 to TRBJ2-7; 7 bases map to TRBD2. CDR3 size: 16 residues. V dropped 1 base and J dropped 6; count of bases not matched to a gene: 12. The germline CDR1 and CDR2 sequences are MGHRA and YSYEKL. CDR3 DNA sequence: TGCGCCAGCAGCCAAGGTTTGGGGCAGGGAGGGCGCGAGCAGTACTTC. As protein: CASSQGLGQGGREQYF.

This chain links TRBV4-1 with TRBJ2-7, with D possibly TRBD2 on 5 matching bases. The CDR3 loop spans 15 amino acids. Per the germline V gene, CDR1 is MGHRA and CDR2 is YSYEKL. Trimming shortened V by 0 bases and J by 3 bases, and 12 bases separated the two germline ends. This CDR3 is CASSQETAANYEQYF. CDR3 in DNA: TGCGCCAGCAGCCAAGAAACAGCGGCCAACTACGAGCAGTACTTC.

The chain employs TRBV6-1 and TRBJ2-6; D is uncertain. The CDR3 is made up of 18 amino acids. V was cut by 3 bases and J by 0 bases, with 15 bases left in between. CDR1 is MNHNS, CDR2 SASEGT, per germline. In DNA, the CDR3 is TGTGCCAGCAGTGACTATCCCCTCACCATCTCTGGGGCCAACGTCCTGACTTTC. Residues: CASSDYPLTISGANVLTF.

This chain connects TRBV2 to TRBJ2-1, with D uncertain. The V end lost 7 bases, the J end lost 3 bases, and 16 bases lay between the germline ends. Germline assignment: CDR1 SNHLY and CDR2 FYNNEI. This CDR3 contains 15 residues. CDR3 residues: CASIDPAAVYNEQFF. Here the CDR3 DNA reads TGTGCCAGCATAGATCCTGCGGCAGTCTACAATGAGCAGTTCTTC.

CDR3 coding DNA: TGTGCCAGCAGCCTAAGACAGGCGTCAAAGCGGGAGCCCGCCTACGAGCAGTACTTC. Translation gives CASSLRQASKREPAYEQYF. The chain is built from TRBV14 and TRBJ2-7, with 8 bases that match TRBD2. The germline V gene encodes CDR1 SGHDN and CDR2 FVKESK. The CDR3 loop spans 19 amino acids. J gave up 2 bases and V 4 bases, and 19 bases lay outside the gene matches.

J is TRBJ2-7 and V is TRBV18; D is perhaps TRBD1 (6 bases). The CDR3 totals 17 residues. CDR1 is KGHSH and CDR2 is LQKENI in the germline V gene. Trimming removed 6 bases from V and 2 bases from J, with 23 bases in between. The CDR3 sequence: CASSRLPPGADAYEQYF. CDR3 in DNA: TGTGCCAGCTCTCGACTCCCACCAGGGGCCGATGCCTACGAGCAGTACTTC. Supplemented by reference TRBV18 and TRBJ2-7, the full variable domain reads NAGVMQNPRHLVRRRGQEARLRCSPMKGHSHVYWYRQLPEEGLKFMVYLQKENIIDESGMPKERFSAEFPKEGPSILRIQQVVRGDSAAYFCASSRLPPGADAYEQYFGPGTRLTVT.

The chain joins TRBV19 to TRBJ1-1, with D tentatively TRBD1 (6 bases). Germline CDR1 is LNHDA and CDR2 is SQIVND (reference sequence). The CDR3 loop spans 13 amino acids. The ends were cut back, 7 bases at V and 4 bases at J, with 13 bases in the middle. CDR3 DNA: TGTGCCAGTAACCAGGGGTTGGGCACTGAAGCTTTCTTT. Residues: CASNQGLGTEAFF.

This clone was recorded only once. The genes are TRBV6-5 and TRBJ2-5; 7 bases fit TRBD1. TRBJ2-7 explains the end of the DNA better; the J call may be wrong. The CDR3 has 13 amino acids. Germline CDR1 is MNHEY and CDR2 is SVGAGI. The DNA of the CDR3 is TGTGCCAGCAGTAGGACAGGACCTTACGAGCAGTACTTC. Translation: CASSRTGPYEQYF.

The rearrangement uses TRBV4-3 and TRBJ2-6, with no clear D. Per the germline V gene, CDR1 is LGHNA and CDR2 is YSLEER. V was clipped by 0 bases and J by 0 bases, with 9 bases between them. The CDR3 covers 17 residues. CDR3 bases: TGCGCCAGCAGCCAAGAGAGCCCCGGCTCTGGGGCCAACGTCCTGACTTTC. Protein sequence: CASSQESPGSGANVLTF.

This chain links TRBV18 with TRBJ2-3; D ambiguous. V was cut by 4 bases and J by 3 bases, with 20 bases left in between. CDR1 and CDR2 from the germline V gene are KGHSH and LQKENI. The CDR3 is 17 amino acids. The CDR3 sequence: CASSLFPPKTGTDTQYF. The CDR3, as DNA: TGTGCCAGCTCACTATTCCCCCCAAAGACTGGGACAGATACGCAGTATTTT.

The chain uses TRBV4-1 and TRBJ2-1, with 12 bases lining up with TRBD2. The V gene end was trimmed by 1 base and the J gene end by 8 bases; junction bases not matched to a gene: 18. Germline V gives CDR1 MGHRA, CDR2 YSYEKL. The CDR3 covers 20 residues. The CDR3 protein is CASSQGVVAASGRGGDEQFF. The CDR3 DNA reads as TGCGCCAGCAGCCAAGGGGTGGTCGCGGCTAGCGGGAGGGGGGGGGATGAGCAGTTCTTC.

The V call is TRBV5-1, the J call TRBJ2-5, with TRBD2 matching over 12 bases. The CDR3 extends over 17 amino acids. Germline V lookup: CDR1 SGHRS, CDR2 YFSETQ. V was clipped by 0 bases and J by 5 bases; unmatched bases: 8. CDR3 protein: CASSLGLAGDSGETQYF. The CDR3 bases are TGCGCCAGCAGCTTGGGACTAGCGGGAGATAGTGGGGAGACCCAGTACTTC.

The genes are TRBV4-1 and TRBJ2-2; the D gene is possibly TRBD2 (5 bases). The length of the CDR3 is 14 residues. Trimming shortened V by 2 bases and J by 1 base, and 5 bases separated the two germline ends. The germline gives CDR1 MGHRA, CDR2 YSYEKL. CDR3 nucleotide sequence: TGCGCCAGCAGCCAACGGGAGAACACCGGGGAGCTGTTTTTT. It encodes CASSQRENTGELFF.

This chain links TRBV6-6 with TRBJ2-7, with 8 bases matching TRBD1. Germline V CDR1 and CDR2: MNHNY, SVGAGI (reference sequence). CDR3 length: 13 residues. J gave up 7 bases and V 5 bases, and 7 bases lay outside the gene matches. CDR3 in amino acids: CASSPAGGQEQYF. In DNA, the CDR3 is TGTGCCAGCAGTCCAGCAGGGGGCCAGGAGCAGTACTTC.

V gene TRBV5-5 combines with J gene TRBJ2-7; 9 nucleotides line up with TRBD1. CDR1 and CDR2 from the germline V gene are SGHKS and YYEKEE (reference sequence). The V segment lost 4 bases and the J segment 6 bases; nucleotides outside the gene matches: 8. This CDR3 region has 14 residues. CDR3 in amino acids: CASSHGTGSPEQYF. The DNA for the CDR3 is TGTGCCAGCAGCCACGGGACAGGGAGCCCCGAGCAGTACTTC.

This chain joins TRBV7-9 and TRBJ2-3; 7 nucleotides line up with TRBD2. The CDR3 has 15 amino acids. Germline V lookup: CDR1 SEHNR, CDR2 FQNEAQ (reference sequence). Unmatched junction bases numbered 11, after V lost 5 bases and J lost 6 bases. The CDR3 DNA is TGTGCCAGCAGCCGGCGGGGGACTGTGTCGGATACGCAGTATTTT. It yields the protein CASSRRGTVSDTQYF.

The rearrangement joins TRBV6-5 to TRBJ2-7, with D tentatively TRBD2 (6 bases). Germline CDR1 is MNHEY and CDR2 is SVGAGI. The CDR3 sequence is 11 residues long. The V end lost 4 bases, the J end lost 9 bases, and 10 bases lay between the germline ends. The CDR3 nucleotides are TGTGCCAGCAGTTCTAGCGAAGGGCAGTACTTC. Its translation: CASSSSEGQYF.

V gene TRBV6-9 combines with J gene TRBJ2-5, with a tentative D call TRBD1 (6 bases). Germline loops: CDR1 MNHGY, CDR2 SVAAGI. The V end was cut by 5 bases, the J end by 5 bases, with 12 bases between. This CDR3 region has 13 residues. The chain's CDR3 is CASSRQAEETQYF. Written as DNA, the CDR3 is TGTGCCAGCAGTAGACAGGCGGAGGAGACCCAGTACTTC.

The chain recombines TRBV30 with TRBJ1-1; 7 nucleotides match TRBD1. Trimming cost V 7 bases and J 3 bases; bases outside gene matches: 11. This CDR3 comprises 14 residues. The germline V gene has CDR1 GTSNPN and CDR2 SVGIG (reference sequence). CDR3 protein: CAFSTETGYTEAFF. CDR3 DNA sequence: TGTGCCTTTTCGACAGAGACAGGGTACACTGAAGCTTTCTTT.

V and J are TRBV18 and TRBJ2-5; 7 bases are shared with TRBD2. Gene TRBJ2-7 matches the end of the DNA better, so the J call may be wrong. Germline lookup yields CDR1 KGHSH and CDR2 LQKENI. The CDR3 runs 13 residues. The CDR3 reads CASSSGTSYEQYF. For the CDR3, the DNA is TGTGCCAGCTCAAGCGGGACCTCGTACGAGCAGTACTTC.